A selection of T cell receptor beta chains follows, all from one sample in a study of T-cell memory formation after mild COVID-19. TCRdb reanalysed the 5' RACE reads using MiXCR and keeps one entry per CDR3 protein. This table has about 270,000 distinct CDR3 sequences, about 17% appearing once. The sequenced sample consisted of PBMCs or a T cell subset sorted from them (not recorded which). The receptors shown here come from a man between 18 and 29 years old who had mild COVID-19 (a few samples of this study predate the infection). Cell type and time point are not known. Both conserved end residues are part of each CDR3. A D gene is named only where the DNA matches it firmly. Only some rows state a clone size, as once, few, many or a class for expanded clones.

once	TRBV29-1	-	TRBJ2-3	CSVAPASTDTQYF	TGCAGCGTTGCCCCAGCCAGCACAGATACGCAGTATTTT
-	TRBV7-2	TRBD2	TRBJ2-5	CASSYREVETQYF	TGTGCCAGCAGCTATCGGGAGGTAGAGACCCAGTACTTC
-	TRBV5-1	-	TRBJ2-3	CASSWGQGDTQYF	TGCGCCAGCAGCTGGGGCCAGGGAGATACGCAGTATTTT
-	TRBV11-2	-	TRBJ1-3	CASSKNRDALLYF	TGTGCCAGCAGCAAAAACCGGGACGCACTCTTATATTTT
-	TRBV3-1	-	TRBJ2-7	CASSQGWTAYEQYF	TGTGCCAGCAGCCAAGGTTGGACAGCCTACGAGCAGTACTTC
few	TRBV5-1	-	TRBJ2-1	CASSSGPQPNEQFF	TGCGCCAGCAGTTCGGGGCCCCAACCCAATGAGCAGTTCTTC
-	TRBV20-1	TRBD1	TRBJ1-2	CSARVLGQEDGYTF	TGCAGTGCTAGAGTCCTCGGACAGGAAGATGGCTACACCTTC
-	TRBV6-5	-	TRBJ1-4	CASSGNNEKLFF	TGTGCCAGCAGTGGGAACAATGAAAAACTGTTTTTT
once	TRBV5-4	TRBD1	TRBJ1-4	CASSVGTGNEKLFF	TGTGCCAGCAGCGTCGGGACAGGCAATGAAAAACTGTTTTTT
few	TRBV12-3/TRBV12-4	-	TRBJ2-5	CASSSKRLETQYF	TGTGCCAGCAGTTCTAAGCGTTTGGAGACCCAGTACTTC
-	TRBV9	-	TRBJ2-2	CASSTSTGELFF	TGTGCCAGCAGCACGTCGACCGGGGAGCTGTTTTTT
-	TRBV3-1	TRBD1	TRBJ1-6	CASSLRDSLSPLHF	TGTGCCAGCAGCCTCCGGGACAGTCTTTCACCCCTCCACTTT
many	TRBV7-2	-	TRBJ1-2	CASSLEAGGYTF	TGTGCCAGCAGCTTAGAAGCGGGTGGCTACACCTTC
-	TRBV5-4	-	TRBJ2-5	CASSRPQGETQYF	TGTGCCAGCAGCCGGCCACAGGGAGAGACCCAGTACTTC
-	TRBV6-5	TRBD1	TRBJ2-3	CASSWDSDTDTQYF	TGTGCCAGCAGTTGGGACAGCGACACAGATACGCAGTATTTT
few	TRBV20-1	TRBD1	TRBJ2-7	CSAIRQGIYEQYF	TGCAGTGCTATAAGACAGGGGATCTACGAGCAGTACTTC
-	TRBV12-3/TRBV12-4	TRBD1	TRBJ1-2	CASSGTAF	TGTGCCAGCAGCGGGACAGCTTTC
-	TRBV29-1	TRBD1	TRBJ2-1	CSAGDRSNEQFF	TGCAGCGCCGGGGACAGGAGCAATGAGCAGTTCTTC
-	TRBV24-1	-	TRBJ2-7	CATSDLQGEQYF	TGTGCCACCAGTGATTTGCAAGGCGAGCAGTACTTC
few	TRBV5-1	TRBD2	TRBJ2-3	CASSFAGREDTQYF	TGCGCCAGCAGCTTCGCGGGGAGGGAAGATACGCAGTATTTT
-	TRBV29-1	-	TRBJ2-7	CSVGLPSYEQYF	TGCAGCGTTGGGCTCCCGTCCTACGAGCAGTACTTC
few	TRBV5-5	-	TRBJ1-1	CASSWQRMNTEAFF	TGTGCCAGCAGCTGGCAACGGATGAACACTGAAGCTTTCTTT
-	TRBV29-1	-	TRBJ1-1	CSVDQNTEAFF	TGCAGCGTTGACCAGAACACTGAAGCTTTCTTT
-	TRBV4-3	-	TRBJ2-1	CASSQDPWGGNEQFF	TGCGCCAGCAGCCAAGATCCCTGGGGAGGCAATGAGCAGTTCTTC
few	TRBV7-9	TRBD1	TRBJ1-4	CASSLDRDYEKLFF	TGTGCCAGCAGTTTGGACAGGGATTATGAAAAACTGTTTTTT
many	TRBV5-1	-	TRBJ2-4	CASSPRDGQNIQYF	TGCGCCAGCAGCCCCCGGGACGGACAAAACATTCAGTACTTC
few	TRBV28	-	TRBJ1-2	CASSTLTRRGYGYTF	TGTGCCAGCAGTACTTTGACGAGGCGGGGCTATGGCTACACCTTC
-	TRBV15	TRBD1	TRBJ2-5	CATSRARTGRQETQYF	TGTGCCACCAGCAGGGCCCGGACAGGGCGACAAGAGACCCAGTACTTC
few	TRBV5-1	TRBD2	TRBJ2-5	CASSPSSGGPGETQYF	TGCGCCAGCAGCCCGAGTAGCGGGGGCCCCGGAGAGACCCAGTACTTC
-	TRBV12-3/TRBV12-4	-	TRBJ1-3	CASSLGGGETGNTIYF	TGTGCCAGCAGTTTAGGAGGGGGTGAAACTGGAAACACCATATATTTT
few	TRBV7-9	-	TRBJ2-5	CASSSLGHPRGETQYF	TGTGCCAGCAGCTCCTTGGGACACCCGCGCGGAGAGACCCAGTACTTC
-	TRBV20-1	TRBD2	TRBJ2-5	CSASTGTSGVFQETQYF	TGCAGTGCTAGCACCGGGACTAGCGGGGTATTTCAAGAGACCCAGTACTTC
few	TRBV2	-	TRBJ2-2	CARKSNTGELFF	TGTGCCAGAAAGTCGAACACCGGGGAGCTGTTTTTT
few	TRBV5-1	TRBD1	TRBJ2-1	CASSLQGAGSYNEQFF	TGCGCCAGCAGCTTGCAGGGGGCAGGGTCCTACAATGAGCAGTTCTTC
few	TRBV13	-	TRBJ2-5	CASSPGRGDETQYF	TGTGCCAGCAGCCCGGGAAGAGGGGACGAGACCCAGTACTTC
-	TRBV9	-	TRBJ1-5	CASSVVGDSGNQPQHF	TGTGCCAGCAGCGTAGTGGGGGATTCGGGCAATCAGCCCCAGCATTTT
-	TRBV28	-	TRBJ2-3	CASSLQRTTDTQYF	TGTGCCAGCAGTTTGCAACGCACCACAGATACGCAGTATTTT
many	TRBV7-3	-	TRBJ2-3	CASSIGGYGDTQYF	TGTGCCAGCAGCATCGGGGGTTATGGAGATACGCAGTATTTT
-	TRBV3-1	-	TRBJ2-1	CASSQVSGAGNEQFF	TGTGCCAGCAGCCAAGTATCTGGGGCGGGCAATGAGCAGTTCTTC
-	TRBV12-3/TRBV12-4	TRBD1	TRBJ1-1	CASRRDRGRSTEAFF	TGTGCCAGCAGAAGGGACAGGGGAAGATCCACTGAAGCTTTCTTT
many	TRBV19	-	TRBJ2-5	CASSIISKETQYF	TGTGCCAGTAGTATTATCTCTAAAGAGACCCAGTACTTC
-	TRBV12-3/TRBV12-4	-	TRBJ1-5	CASSLWQGRNQPQHF	TGTGCCAGCAGTTTATGGCAGGGGAGGAATCAGCCCCAGCATTTT
few	TRBV10-3	TRBD2	TRBJ2-2	CAISEFPRQRGHTGELFF	TGTGCCATCAGTGAGTTCCCACGGCAGCGGGGCCATACCGGGGAGCTGTTTTTT
-	TRBV2	-	TRBJ2-1	CASRAYEQFF	TGTGCCAGCAGGGCCTATGAGCAGTTCTTC
-	TRBV4-3	-	TRBJ2-7	CASSQDQRRYEQYF	TGCGCCAGCAGCCAAGACCAGAGGCGCTACGAGCAGTACTTC
-	TRBV5-1	TRBD1	TRBJ2-5	CASSLHRQGVTQYF	TGCGCCAGCAGCTTGCATCGACAGGGGGTGACCCAGTACTTC
few	TRBV7-9	-	TRBJ1-3	CASRKMKPSGNTIYF	TGTGCCAGCAGGAAGATGAAGCCCTCTGGAAACACCATATATTTT
-	TRBV6-5	-	TRBJ2-5	CASRTGIGETQYF	TGTGCCAGCAGGACGGGTATAGGAGAGACCCAGTACTTC
-	TRBV5-1	-	TRBJ2-7	CASSLEAGVGREQYF	TGCGCCAGCAGCTTGGAAGCAGGGGTGGGTCGCGAGCAGTACTTC
few	TRBV29-1	TRBD1	TRBJ1-2	CSVAPQGGGYTF	TGCAGCGTCGCGCCCCAAGGGGGCGGCTACACCTTC
many	TRBV6-6	-	TRBJ1-5	CASSSEQPQHF	TGTGCCAGCAGCTCCGAACAGCCCCAGCATTTT
few	TRBV5-8	-	TRBJ2-5	CASSLGYNSEQETQYF	TGTGCCAGCAGCTTGGGGTACAACAGCGAACAAGAGACCCAGTACTTC
-	TRBV5-1	-	TRBJ2-1	CASSLKDRTYNEQFF	TGCGCCAGCAGCTTAAAGGACAGAACCTACAATGAGCAGTTCTTC
few	TRBV11-2	TRBD1	TRBJ1-1	CASSLGTGGATPKAFF	TGTGCCAGCAGCTTAGGGACAGGGGGTGCCACACCCAAAGCTTTCTTT
few	TRBV9	-	TRBJ1-1	CASSVAQWDTEAFF	TGTGCCAGCAGCGTTGCACAATGGGACACTGAAGCTTTCTTT
few	TRBV28	-	TRBJ1-5	CASSSAGGGNQPQHF	TGTGCCAGCAGTTCAGCAGGTGGTGGCAATCAGCCCCAGCATTTT
-	TRBV7-9	-	TRBJ1-1	CASSEGNEREAFF	TGTGCCAGCAGCGAGGGGAACGAAAGGGAAGCTTTCTTT
few	TRBV5-1	-	TRBJ2-1	CASSLELVPEQFF	TGCGCCAGCAGCTTGGAGCTAGTTCCTGAGCAGTTCTTC
few	TRBV6-5	-	TRBJ1-1	CASRMRGRAFF	TGTGCCAGCAGGATGAGAGGGCGAGCTTTCTTT